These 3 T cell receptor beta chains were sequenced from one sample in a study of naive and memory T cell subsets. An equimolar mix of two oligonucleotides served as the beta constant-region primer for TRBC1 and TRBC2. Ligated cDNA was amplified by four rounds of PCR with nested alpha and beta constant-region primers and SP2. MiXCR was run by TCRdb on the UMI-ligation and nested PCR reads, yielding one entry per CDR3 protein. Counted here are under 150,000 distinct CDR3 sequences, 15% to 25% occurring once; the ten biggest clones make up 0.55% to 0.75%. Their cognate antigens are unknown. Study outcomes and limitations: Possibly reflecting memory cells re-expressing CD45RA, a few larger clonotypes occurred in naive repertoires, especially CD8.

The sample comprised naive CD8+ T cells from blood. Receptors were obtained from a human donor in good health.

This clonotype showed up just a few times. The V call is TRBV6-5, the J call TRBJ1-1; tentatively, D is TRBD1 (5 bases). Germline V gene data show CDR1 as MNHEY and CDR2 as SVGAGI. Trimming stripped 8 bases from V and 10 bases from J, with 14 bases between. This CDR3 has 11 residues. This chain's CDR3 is CASVQGLLAFF. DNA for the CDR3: TGTGCCAGCGTCCAGGGTTTGTTAGCTTTCTTT.

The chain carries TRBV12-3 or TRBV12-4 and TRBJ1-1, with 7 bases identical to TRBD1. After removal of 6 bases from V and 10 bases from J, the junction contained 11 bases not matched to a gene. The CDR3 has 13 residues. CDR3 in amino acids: CASRPTGASGAFF. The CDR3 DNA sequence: TGTGCCAGCAGACCTACAGGGGCCAGCGGAGCTTTCTTT.

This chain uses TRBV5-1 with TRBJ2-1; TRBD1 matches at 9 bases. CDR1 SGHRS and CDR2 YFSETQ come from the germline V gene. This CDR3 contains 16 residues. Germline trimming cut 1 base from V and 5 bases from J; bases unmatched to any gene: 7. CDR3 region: CASSLTRTGVNNEQFF. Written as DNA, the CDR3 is TGCGCCAGCAGCTTGACCCGGACAGGGGTGAACAATGAGCAGTTCTTC. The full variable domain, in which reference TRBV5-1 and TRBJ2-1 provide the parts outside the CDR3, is KAGVTQTPRYLIKTRGQQVTLSCSPISGHRSVSWYQQTPGQGLQFLFEYFSETQRNKGNFPGRFSGRQFSNSRSEMNVSTLELGDSALYLCASSLTRTGVNNEQFFGPGTRLTVL.